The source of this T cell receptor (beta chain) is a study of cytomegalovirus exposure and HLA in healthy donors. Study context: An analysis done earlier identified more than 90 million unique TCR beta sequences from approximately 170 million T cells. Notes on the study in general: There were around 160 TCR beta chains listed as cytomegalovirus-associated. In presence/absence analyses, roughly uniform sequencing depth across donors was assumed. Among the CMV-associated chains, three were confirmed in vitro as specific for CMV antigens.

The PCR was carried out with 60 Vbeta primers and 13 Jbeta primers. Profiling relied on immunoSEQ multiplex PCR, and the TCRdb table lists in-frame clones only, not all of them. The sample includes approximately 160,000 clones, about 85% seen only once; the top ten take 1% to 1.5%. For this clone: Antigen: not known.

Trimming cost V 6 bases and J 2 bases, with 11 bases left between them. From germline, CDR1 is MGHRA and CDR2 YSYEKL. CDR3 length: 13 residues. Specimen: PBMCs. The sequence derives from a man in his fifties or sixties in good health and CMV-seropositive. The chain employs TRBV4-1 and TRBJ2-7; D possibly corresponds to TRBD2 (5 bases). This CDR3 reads CASSRGSTYEQYF. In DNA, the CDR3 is TGCGCCAGCAGTCGGGGAAGTACCTACGAGCAGTACTTC.